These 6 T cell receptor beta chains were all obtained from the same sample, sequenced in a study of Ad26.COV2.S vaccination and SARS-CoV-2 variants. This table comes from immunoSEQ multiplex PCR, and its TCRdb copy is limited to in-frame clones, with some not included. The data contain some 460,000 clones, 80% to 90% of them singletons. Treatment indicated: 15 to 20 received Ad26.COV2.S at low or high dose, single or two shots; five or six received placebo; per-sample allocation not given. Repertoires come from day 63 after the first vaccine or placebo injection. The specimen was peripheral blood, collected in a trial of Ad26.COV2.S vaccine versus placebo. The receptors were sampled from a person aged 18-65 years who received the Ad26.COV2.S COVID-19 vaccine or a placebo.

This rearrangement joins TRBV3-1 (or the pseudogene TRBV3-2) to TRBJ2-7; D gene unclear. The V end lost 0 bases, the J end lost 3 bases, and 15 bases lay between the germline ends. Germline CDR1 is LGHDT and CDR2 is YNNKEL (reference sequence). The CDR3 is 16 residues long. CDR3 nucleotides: TGTGCCAGCAGCCAAGAGAGAGTATTCTGGGGCTACGAGCAGTACTTC. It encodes CASSQERVFWGYEQYF.

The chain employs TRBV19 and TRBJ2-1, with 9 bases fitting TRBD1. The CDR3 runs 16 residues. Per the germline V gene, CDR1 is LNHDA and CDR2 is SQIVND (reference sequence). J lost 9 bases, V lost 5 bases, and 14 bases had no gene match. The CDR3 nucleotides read TGTGCCAGTAGTTTAACACAGGGGGCGCTTTTCATTGAGCAGTTCTTC. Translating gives CASSLTQGALFIEQFF.

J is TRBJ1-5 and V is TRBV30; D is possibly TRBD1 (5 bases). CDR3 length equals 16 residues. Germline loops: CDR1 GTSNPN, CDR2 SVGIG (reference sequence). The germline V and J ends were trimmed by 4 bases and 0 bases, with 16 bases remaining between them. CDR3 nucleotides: TGTGCCTGGAAAGGAGGGACCGTCGATAGCAATCAGCCCCAGCATTTT. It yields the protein CAWKGGTVDSNQPQHF. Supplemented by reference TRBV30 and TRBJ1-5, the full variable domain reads SQTIHQWPATLVQPVGSPLSLECTVEGTSNPNLYWYRQAAGRGLQLLFYSVGIGQISSEVPQNLSASRPQDRQFILSSKKLLLSDSGFYLCAWKGGTVDSNQPQHFGDGTRLSIL.

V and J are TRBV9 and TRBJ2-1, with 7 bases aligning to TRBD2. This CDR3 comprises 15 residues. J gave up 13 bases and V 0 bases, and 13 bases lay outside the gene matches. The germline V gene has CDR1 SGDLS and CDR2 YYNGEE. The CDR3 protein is CASSVVPERGGGQFF. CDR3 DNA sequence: TGTGCCAGCAGCGTAGTACCCGAGCGGGGCGGGGGTCAGTTCTTC.

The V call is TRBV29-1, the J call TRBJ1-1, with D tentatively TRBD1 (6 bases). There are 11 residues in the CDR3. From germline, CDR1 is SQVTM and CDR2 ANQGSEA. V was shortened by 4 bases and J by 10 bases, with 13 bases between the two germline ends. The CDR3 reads CSVGTAMGAFF. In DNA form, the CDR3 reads TGCAGCGTTGGGACAGCCATGGGAGCTTTCTTT.

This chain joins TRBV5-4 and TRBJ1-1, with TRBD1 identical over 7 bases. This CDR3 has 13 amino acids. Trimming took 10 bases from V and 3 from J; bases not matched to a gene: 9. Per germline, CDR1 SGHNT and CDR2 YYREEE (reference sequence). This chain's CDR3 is CALHGQVDTEAFF. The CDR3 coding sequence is TGTGCCTTACACGGACAGGTGGACACTGAAGCTTTCTTT. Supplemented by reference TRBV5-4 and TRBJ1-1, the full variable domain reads ETGVTQSPTHLIKTRGQQVTLRCSSQSGHNTVSWYQQALGQGPQFIFQYYREEENGRGNFPPRFSGLQFPNYSSELNVNALELDDSALYLCALHGQVDTEAFFGQGTRLTVV.